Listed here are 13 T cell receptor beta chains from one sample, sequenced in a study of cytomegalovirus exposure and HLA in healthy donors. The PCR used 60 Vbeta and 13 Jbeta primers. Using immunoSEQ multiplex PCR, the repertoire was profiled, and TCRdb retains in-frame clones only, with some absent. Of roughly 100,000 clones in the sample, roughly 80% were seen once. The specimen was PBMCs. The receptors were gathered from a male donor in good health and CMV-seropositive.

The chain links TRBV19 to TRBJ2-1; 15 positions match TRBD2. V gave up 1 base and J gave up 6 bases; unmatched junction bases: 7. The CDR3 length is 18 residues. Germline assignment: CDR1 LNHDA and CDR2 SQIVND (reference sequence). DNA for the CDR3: TGTGCCAGTAGTATAGGGCCCTGGGGACTAGCGGGAGGCAATGAGCAGTTCTTC. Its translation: CASSIGPWGLAGGNEQFF.

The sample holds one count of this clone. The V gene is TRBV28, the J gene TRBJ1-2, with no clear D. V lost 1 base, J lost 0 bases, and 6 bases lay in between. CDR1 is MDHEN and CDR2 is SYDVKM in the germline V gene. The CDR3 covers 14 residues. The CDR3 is CASSLLVTNYGYTF. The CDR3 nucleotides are TGTGCCAGCAGTTTATTAGTTACTAACTATGGCTACACCTTC.

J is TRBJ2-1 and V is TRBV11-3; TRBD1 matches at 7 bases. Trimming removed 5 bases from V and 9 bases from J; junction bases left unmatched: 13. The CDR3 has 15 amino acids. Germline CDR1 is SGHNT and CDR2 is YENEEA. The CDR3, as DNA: TGTGCCAGCAGCCGACACAGGGGACCCTCGGGTGAGCAGTTCTTC. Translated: CASSRHRGPSGEQFF.

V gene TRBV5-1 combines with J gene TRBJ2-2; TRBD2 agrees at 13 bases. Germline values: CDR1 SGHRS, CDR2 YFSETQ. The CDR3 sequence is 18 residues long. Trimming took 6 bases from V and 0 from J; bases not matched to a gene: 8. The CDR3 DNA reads TGCGCCAGCACTGGACTAGCGGGAGATCATGCGAACACCGGGGAGCTGTTTTTT. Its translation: CASTGLAGDHANTGELFF.

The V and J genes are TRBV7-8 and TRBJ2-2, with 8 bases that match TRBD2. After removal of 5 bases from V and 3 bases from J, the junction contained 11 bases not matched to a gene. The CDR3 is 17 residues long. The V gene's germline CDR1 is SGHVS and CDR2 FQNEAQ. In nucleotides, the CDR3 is TGTGCCAGCAGCACCCGTGATCCGGGACTAGACACCGGGGAGCTGTTTTTT. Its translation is CASSTRDPGLDTGELFF.

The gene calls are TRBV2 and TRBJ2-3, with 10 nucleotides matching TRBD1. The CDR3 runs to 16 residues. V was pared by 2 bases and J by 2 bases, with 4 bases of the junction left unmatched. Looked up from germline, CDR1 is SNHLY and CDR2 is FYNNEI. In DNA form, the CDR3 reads TGTGCCAGCAGTGAATGGGGGACAGGGGTCACAGATACGCAGTATTTT. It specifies CASSEWGTGVTDTQYF.

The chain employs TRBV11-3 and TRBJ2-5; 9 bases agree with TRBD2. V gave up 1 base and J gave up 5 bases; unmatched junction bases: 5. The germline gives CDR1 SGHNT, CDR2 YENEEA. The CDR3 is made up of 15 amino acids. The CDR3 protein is CASSLGAGGVETQYF. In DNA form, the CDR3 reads TGTGCCAGCAGCTTAGGGGCGGGAGGGGTTGAGACCCAGTACTTC.

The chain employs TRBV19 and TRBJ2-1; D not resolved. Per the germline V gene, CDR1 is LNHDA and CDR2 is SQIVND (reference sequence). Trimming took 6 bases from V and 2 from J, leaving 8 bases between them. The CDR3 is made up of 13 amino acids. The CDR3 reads CASRRGPYNEQFF. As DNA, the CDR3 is TGTGCCAGTAGGCGCGGTCCCTACAATGAGCAGTTCTTC.

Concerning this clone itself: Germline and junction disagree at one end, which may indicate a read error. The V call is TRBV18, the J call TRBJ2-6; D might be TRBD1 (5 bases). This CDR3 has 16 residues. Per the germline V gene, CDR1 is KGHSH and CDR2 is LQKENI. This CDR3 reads CASSLASASGANGLTF. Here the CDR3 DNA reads TGTGCCAGCTCCCTCGCTTCAGCCTCTGGGGCCAACGGCCTGACTTTC.

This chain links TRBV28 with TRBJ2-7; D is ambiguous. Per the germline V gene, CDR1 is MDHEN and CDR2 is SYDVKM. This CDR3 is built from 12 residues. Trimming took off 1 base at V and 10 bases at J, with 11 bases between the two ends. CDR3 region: CASSLSSRSQYF. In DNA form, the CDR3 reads TGTGCCAGCAGTTTATCCTCTAGGAGTCAGTACTTC.

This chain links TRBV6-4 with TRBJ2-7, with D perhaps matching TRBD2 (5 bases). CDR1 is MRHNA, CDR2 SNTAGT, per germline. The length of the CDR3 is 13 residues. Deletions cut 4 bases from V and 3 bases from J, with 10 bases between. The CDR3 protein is CASSVNEGYEQYF. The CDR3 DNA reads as TGTGCCAGCAGTGTCAATGAGGGCTACGAGCAGTACTTC.

The CDR3 here is CASSSLAGEGGQFF. The DNA for the CDR3 is TGTGCCAGCAGCTCCCTAGCGGGAGAGGGGGGGCAGTTCTTC. The chain combines TRBV5-4 with TRBJ2-1; 10 positions agree with TRBD2. Germline lookup yields CDR1 SGHNT and CDR2 YYREEE (reference sequence). The trim removed 3 bases at V and 12 bases at J, leaving 9 bases unmatched. This CDR3 contains 14 residues. The entire variable domain, with the rest obtained from reference TRBV5-4 and TRBJ2-1, is as follows: ETGVTQSPTHLIKTRGQQVTLRCSSQSGHNTVSWYQQALGQGPQFIFQYYREEENGRGNFPPRFSGLQFPNYSSELNVNALELDDSALYLCASSSLAGEGGQFFGPGTRLTVL.

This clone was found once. The CDR3 sequence is CASSSLAPQTNTEAFF. The CDR3 nucleotides are TGTGCCAGCAGTTCCCTAGCCCCACAGACAAACACTGAAGCTTTCTTT. The rearrangement links TRBV6-5 to TRBJ1-1; D is ambiguous. Germline CDR1 is MNHEY and CDR2 is SVGAGI. The CDR3 has 16 amino acids. Trimming removed 4 bases from V and 2 bases from J, with 17 bases in between.